These 13 T cell receptor beta chains came from one sample sequenced in a study of cytotoxic CD8 clonotypes in ibrutinib-treated CLL. Using immunoSEQ multiplex PCR, the repertoire was profiled, and TCRdb retains in-frame clones only, with some absent. The sample has tens of thousands of clones, about 84% seen once. Here the sequenced sample was PBMCs, taken at disease progression, from a patient treated with ibrutinib. The receptors were gathered from a human donor with chronic lymphocytic leukemia.

This chain uses TRBV9 with TRBJ2-5; 8 nucleotides align to TRBD1. Germline CDR1 and CDR2: SGDLS and YYNGEE. This CDR3 spans 16 amino acids. V gave up 1 base and J gave up 3 bases; unmatched junction bases: 8. In DNA form, the CDR3 reads TGTGCCAGCAGCGTATCAGGGGGCGTCCGTAAAGAGACCCAGTACTTC. Its protein is CASSVSGGVRKETQYF.

CDR3 nucleotides: TGTGCCAGCACTCGGCAGGGTAGAAGGATGAACACTGAAGCTTTCTTT. Translation: CASTRQGRRMNTEAFF. The chain has TRBV27 and TRBJ1-1; D is possibly TRBD1 (5 bases). V gave up 7 bases and J gave up 0 bases, with 18 bases separating them. CDR3 length: 16 residues. Germline V gene lookup returns CDR1 MNHEY and CDR2 SMNVEV (reference sequence).

The chain uses TRBV7-3 and TRBJ2-1, with unresolved D. This CDR3 spans 13 amino acids. Germline-derived CDR1 and CDR2 are SGHTA and FQGTGA. V dropped 2 bases and J dropped 9 bases, with 11 bases sitting between them. The CDR3 here is CASSLGWASEQFF. The CDR3 nucleotides read TGTGCCAGCAGCTTAGGGTGGGCCAGTGAGCAGTTCTTC.

The chain carries TRBV5-4 and TRBJ2-7, with D maybe TRBD1 (6 bases). The CDR3 runs to 15 residues. Germline CDR1 SGHNT, CDR2 YYREEE (reference sequence). Trimming took 3 bases from V and 0 from J, leaving 13 bases between them. The CDR3 DNA sequence: TGTGCCAGCAGCTACTCCACAGGGCTCTCCTACGAGCAGTACTTC. Protein: CASSYSTGLSYEQYF.

This clone is a singleton in its sample. This rearrangement joins TRBV19 to TRBJ2-2; TRBD1 aligns across 9 bases. V lost 7 bases, J lost 1 base, and 7 bases stayed unmatched. The CDR3 is made up of 16 amino acids. The germline CDR1 and CDR2 sequences are LNHDA and SQIVND (reference sequence). In nucleotides, the CDR3 is TGTGCCAGTAATCCTAACAGGGGGCTGAACACCGGGGAGCTGTTTTTT. Translating gives CASNPNRGLNTGELFF.

This chain uses TRBV10-3 with TRBJ1-3, with D unresolved. CDR1 and CDR2 (germline): ENHRY, SYGVKD. The CDR3 has 14 amino acids. V was pared by 5 bases and J by 0 bases, with 8 bases between. The CDR3 bases are TGTGCCATCAGTTATGGAAGCTCTGGAAACACCATATATTTT. Translating gives CAISYGSSGNTIYF.

This clone has just one count. The chain is built from TRBV10-3 and TRBJ2-1; a weak D match, TRBD2 (6 bases). In germline, CDR1 is ENHRY, CDR2 SYGVKD. Trimming took off 8 bases at V and 0 bases at J, with 8 bases between the two ends. The CDR3 extends over 13 amino acids. The CDR3 nucleotides are TGTGCCATCGCCGGGAGCTCCTACAATGAGCAGTTCTTC. Amino acids: CAIAGSSYNEQFF.

V gene TRBV2 combines with J gene TRBJ1-2; 11 positions agree with TRBD1. CDR1 is SNHLY and CDR2 is FYNNEI in the germline V gene. The CDR3 consists of 16 residues. The trim removed 7 bases at V and 2 bases at J, leaving 9 bases unmatched. Written as DNA, the CDR3 is TGTGCCAGCACTGCTGGACAGGGGGCGAGGAACTATGGCTACACCTTC. This translates into CASTAGQGARNYGYTF. Filled out from reference TRBV2 and TRBJ1-2, the complete variable domain reads EPEVTQTPSHQVTQMGQEVILRCVPISNHLYFYWYRQILGQKVEFLVSFYNNEISEKSEIFDDQFSVERPDGSNFTLKIRSTKLEDSAMYFCASTAGQGARNYGYTFGSGTRLTVV.

This clone occurred once. The gene calls are TRBV28 and TRBJ1-2; 10 bases are a match to TRBD1. CDR1 is MDHEN and CDR2 is SYDVKM in the germline V gene. This CDR3 is 17 amino acids long. Trimming took 5 bases from V and 0 from J; bases not matched to a gene: 9. CDR3 sequence reads: CASSLDRGIFPNYGYTF. The CDR3 DNA reads TGTGCCAGCAGTCTGGACAGGGGGATATTCCCTAACTATGGCTACACCTTC.

Worth noting for this clone: The sample holds other DNA sequences that translate to the same CDR3. The CDR3 DNA reads as TGTGCCAGCTCACCACAGGGAGATACTGAAGCTTTCTTT. Residues: CASSPQGDTEAFF. The chain recombines TRBV18 with TRBJ1-1; D is ambiguous. Looked up from germline, CDR1 is KGHSH and CDR2 is LQKENI. Trimming left V 1 base short and J 5 bases short, with 8 bases between. The CDR3 is 13 amino acids.

This chain joins TRBV6-1 and TRBJ1-5; D is unresolved. Germline CDR1 and CDR2: MNHNS and SASEGT. V shed 3 bases and J shed 7 bases, with 22 bases lying between them. CDR3 length: 17 residues. This chain's CDR3 is CASSEVMYTPVRQPQHF. DNA of the CDR3: TGTGCCAGCAGTGAGGTAATGTACACCCCGGTCAGACAGCCCCAGCATTTT.

Only a few counts were recorded for this clone. The V call is TRBV19, the J call TRBJ1-3; D unresolved. Per germline, CDR1 LNHDA and CDR2 SQIVND (reference sequence). The CDR3 runs to 13 residues. V dropped 4 bases and J dropped 0 bases, with 4 bases sitting between them. The CDR3 DNA reads as TGTGCCAGTAGTACACACTCTGGAAACACCATATATTTT. It yields the protein CASSTHSGNTIYF.

The J gene is TRBJ2-1, the V gene TRBV6-1; D is possibly TRBD1 (6 bases). The CDR3 contains 13 residues. V was trimmed by 6 bases and J by 5 bases, leaving 11 bases between them. CDR1 and CDR2 (germline): MNHNS, SASEGT. The CDR3 loop reads CASREDSHNEQFF. The DNA for the CDR3 is TGTGCCAGCAGGGAGGACAGCCACAATGAGCAGTTCTTC.